The 10 T cell receptor beta chains below come from one sample, sequenced in a study of blood T cells in healthy people across ages. Together with a sample-barcoded 5' primer, a J-beta primer mix was included in a second PCR lasting about 7 to 11 cycles. TCRdb called the 5' RACE reads again in MiXCR, with one record for every CDR3 protein. The sample contains about a million distinct CDR3 sequences, roughly 51% of which appear only once. The sample comprised blood. The receptors here all came from a woman aged 60-75 years in good health.

This chain joins TRBV24-1 and TRBJ1-5; D is possibly TRBD1 (6 bases). The CDR3 has 13 amino acids. Germline CDR1 is KGHDR and CDR2 is SFDVKD. The V end was cut by 4 bases, the J end by 5 bases, with 8 bases between. The CDR3 spells CATSERGYQPQHF. In DNA, the CDR3 is TGTGCCACCAGTGAAAGGGGGTATCAGCCCCAGCATTTT.

The V call is TRBV27, the J call TRBJ2-3; 11 bases fit TRBD2. Losses at the gene ends were 5 bases for V and 0 bases for J; bases not matched to a gene: 7. Germline CDR1 MNHEY, CDR2 SMNVEV (reference sequence). CDR3 size: 17 residues. This chain's CDR3 is CASSPYRLAGSTDTQYF. In nucleotides, the CDR3 is TGTGCCAGCAGTCCCTATCGACTAGCGGGGAGCACAGATACGCAGTATTTT.

The chain links TRBV5-1 to TRBJ2-3; weak D call: TRBD2 (5 bases). The CDR3 is 15 residues long. Germline V gives CDR1 SGHRS, CDR2 YFSETQ. Deletions cut 4 bases from V and 6 bases from J, with 18 bases between. The CDR3 DNA is TGCGCCAGCAGCGTCGTGGAGGTCCCTCGGGATACGCAGTATTTT. Translating gives CASSVVEVPRDTQYF.

This clonotype was observed a handful of times. The rearrangement links TRBV20-1 to TRBJ2-7; 8 bases agree with TRBD2. CDR3 length: 14 amino acids. In germline, CDR1 is DFQATT, CDR2 SNEGSKA (reference sequence). V was pared by 4 bases and J by 5 bases, with 10 bases of the junction left unmatched. The CDR3 DNA reads as TGCAGTGCTATCCCCGGGACTAGGTCGAACGAGCAGTACTTC. Translating gives CSAIPGTRSNEQYF.

The chain combines TRBV10-3 with TRBJ2-1, with D perhaps TRBD1 (5 bases). The ends were cut back, 2 bases at V and 6 bases at J, with 5 bases in the middle. Germline V gene lookup returns CDR1 ENHRY and CDR2 SYGVKD. CDR3 size: 12 residues. CDR3 nucleotide sequence: TGTGCCATCAGTGAGAGGGGCAATGAGCAGTTCTTC. Its translation is CAISERGNEQFF.

The V call is TRBV4-1, the J call TRBJ2-5; the D gene is possibly TRBD2 (5 bases). CDR3 length equals 17 residues. V lost 2 bases and J 3 bases, leaving 19 bases between the germline ends. Germline loops: CDR1 MGHRA, CDR2 YSYEKL. The CDR3 loop reads CASSQRDVGSGEETQYF. CDR3 DNA: TGCGCCAGCAGCCAACGTGATGTTGGGAGCGGAGAAGAGACCCAGTACTTC.

The chain couples TRBV7-7 to TRBJ2-1, with TRBD2 identical over 10 bases. This CDR3 has 15 amino acids. V dropped 4 bases and J dropped 9; count of bases not matched to a gene: 9. CDR1 and CDR2 from the germline V gene are SSHAT and FNYEAQ (reference sequence). As DNA, the CDR3 is TGTGCCAGCAGCTCAACTAGCGGGGTGTTCCGTGAGCAGTTCTTC. Translating it yields CASSSTSGVFREQFF.

J is TRBJ2-7 and V is TRBV9; possible D gene TRBD2, 6 bases. V gave up 8 bases and J gave up 0 bases, with 15 bases separating them. There are 14 residues in the CDR3. CDR1 is SGDLS, CDR2 YYNGEE, per germline. For the CDR3, the DNA is TGTGCCAGGGGACTGCGGATCAGCTCCTACGAGCAGTACTTC. Translating gives CARGLRISSYEQYF.

The gene calls are TRBV20-1 and TRBJ2-1; D is ambiguous. The germline V gene has CDR1 DFQATT and CDR2 SNEGSKA (reference sequence). CDR3 size: 14 residues. The V gene lost 3 bases and the J gene lost 2 bases, with 11 bases spanning the gap. The CDR3 is CSASEEQPYNEQFF. The CDR3 coding sequence is TGCAGTGCTAGTGAGGAGCAGCCCTACAATGAGCAGTTCTTC.

With regard to this clonotype: A read error may explain this, as a much larger clone is one base away. V gene TRBV7-2 combines with J gene TRBJ2-5, with D uncertain. The CDR3 consists of 15 residues. Trimming left V 5 bases short and J 2 bases short, with 15 bases between. Germline CDR1 SGHTA, CDR2 FQGNSA. CDR3 in amino acids: CASSPVDGSQETQYF. CDR3 nucleotides: TGTGCCAGCAGCCCAGTCGACGGGTCGCAAGAGACCCAGTACTTC.